Listed here are 26 T cell receptor beta chains from one sample, sequenced in a study of CD8 T cells in Susac syndrome. After extraction with the RNeasy kit, 0.5 to 1 ug of the RNA was reverse transcribed using random hexamers. TCRdb re-derived calls from the immunoSEQ multiplex PCR reads in MiXCR, one entry per CDR3 protein. Here the sample spans about 190,000 distinct CDR3 sequences, 85% to 95% being singletons. Sequences were obtained from CD4+ T cells from PBMCs. Receptors were obtained from a human donor in good health.

V and J are TRBV29-1 and TRBJ1-1; a possible D gene is TRBD1 (5 bases). The CDR3 consists of 16 residues. V was cut by 1 base and J by 0 bases, with 15 bases left in between. Germline V lookup: CDR1 SQVTM, CDR2 ANQGSEA. CDR3 residues: CSVEGVAGTMNTEAFF. The CDR3 DNA reads as TGCAGCGTTGAAGGTGTAGCAGGGACCATGAACACTGAAGCTTTCTTT.

CDR3 loop: CASSLVLAGMVEQFF. The CDR3 DNA follows: TGCGCCAGCAGCTTGGTACTAGCGGGTATGGTTGAGCAGTTCTTC. J is TRBJ2-1 and V is TRBV5-1; 9 bases map to TRBD2. The CDR3 extends over 15 amino acids. Per germline, CDR1 SGHRS and CDR2 YFSETQ. With 0 bases clipped from V and 9 bases from J, the junction kept 7 bases outside the gene matches.

The V and J genes are TRBV16 and TRBJ1-2; perhaps TRBD1 as D (6 bases). CDR1 is KGHSY and CDR2 is FQNENV in the germline V gene. V lost 4 bases and J 8 bases, leaving 17 bases between the germline ends. CDR3 length: 14 amino acids. CDR3 region: CASSPFLQGGGYTF. CDR3 nucleotides: TGTGCCAGCAGCCCGTTCTTACAGGGCGGCGGCTACACCTTC. Variable domain in full (rest from reference TRBV16 and TRBJ1-2): GEEVAQTPKHLVRGEGQKAKLYCAPIKGHSYVFWYQQVLKNEFKFLISFQNENVFDETGMPKERFSAKCLPNSPCSLEIQATKLEDSAVYFCASSPFLQGGGYTFGSGTRLTVV.

This sequence joins TRBV27 and TRBJ2-2, with no clear D. Germline-derived CDR1 and CDR2 are MNHEY and SMNVEV (reference sequence). Trimming shortened V by 7 bases and J by 6 bases, and 15 bases separated the two germline ends. The CDR3 runs 14 residues. The CDR3 protein is CASTPIVRSGELFF. In DNA form, the CDR3 reads TGTGCCAGCACCCCTATTGTACGGTCCGGGGAGCTGTTTTTT.

This chain joins TRBV20-1 and TRBJ1-6; D might be TRBD1 (6 bases). Germline V gene lookup returns CDR1 DFQATT and CDR2 SNEGSKA (reference sequence). This CDR3 contains 13 residues. V dropped 6 bases and J dropped 9 bases, with 15 bases sitting between them. As DNA, the CDR3 is TGCAGTGCCAGTCCGGACAGTGCTTCACCCCTCCACTTT. This codes for CSASPDSASPLHF.

This clonotype has just a few counts. V is TRBV12-3 or TRBV12-4 and J is TRBJ1-2; no firm D call. The CDR3 has 13 residues. Trimming pared 8 bases from V and 4 bases from J, leaving 14 bases between. The chain's CDR3 is CASSPREGYGYTF. CDR3 sequence (DNA): TGTGCCAGCTCCCCCCGGGAGGGCTATGGCTACACCTTC.

V usage is TRBV20-1 and J usage is TRBJ1-5, with D possibly being TRBD1 (5 bases). V gave up 6 bases and J gave up 5 bases, with 17 bases separating them. CDR1 is DFQATT and CDR2 is SNEGSKA in the germline V gene (reference sequence). This CDR3 comprises 14 residues. CDR3 in amino acids: CSASSGGGDQPQHF. The CDR3 nucleotides read TGCAGTGCGAGTTCCGGGGGTGGGGATCAGCCCCAGCATTTT.

The chain is built from TRBV12-3 or TRBV12-4 and TRBJ1-5; 11 bases match TRBD1. This CDR3 has 15 residues. Trimming cost V 1 base and J 6 bases; bases outside gene matches: 2. Here the CDR3 DNA reads TGTGCCAGCAGTTTAGTGGGACAGGGGGGTCAGCCCCAGCATTTT. Protein: CASSLVGQGGQPQHF.

This clonotype showed up just once. The chain employs TRBV29-1 and TRBJ2-7, with a tentative D call TRBD2 (5 bases). Germline CDR1 is SQVTM and CDR2 is ANQGSEA. V was trimmed by 4 bases and J by 5 bases, leaving 9 bases between them. CDR3 length equals 11 residues. The CDR3 DNA follows: TGCAGCGTTGTGGTGAGGGACGAGCAGTACTTC. Its translation: CSVVVRDEQYF.

V is TRBV5-1 and J is TRBJ1-2; perhaps TRBD1 as D (5 bases). V lost 5 bases and J 3 bases, leaving 11 bases between the germline ends. The CDR3 length is 13 residues. Germline V gene lookup returns CDR1 SGHRS and CDR2 YFSETQ. This chain's CDR3 is CASSSGKDYGYTF. CDR3 coding DNA: TGCGCCAGCAGTTCAGGGAAGGACTATGGCTACACCTTC.

This CDR3 reads CATSDLSFREGFF. The CDR3 DNA is TGTGCCACCAGTGATTTGTCCTTTAGGGAAGGGTTCTTC. This chain uses TRBV24-1 with TRBJ2-1; D remains unclear. Germline loops: CDR1 KGHDR, CDR2 SFDVKD. The length of the CDR3 is 13 residues. V gave up 0 bases and J gave up 15 bases, with 14 bases separating them.

This sequence joins TRBV29-1 and TRBJ2-3; 10 positions agree with TRBD2. The V segment lost 4 bases and the J segment 2 bases; nucleotides outside the gene matches: 3. There are 14 residues in the CDR3. CDR1 SQVTM and CDR2 ANQGSEA come from the germline V gene. CDR3 sequence: CSVASGSTTDTQYF. DNA of the CDR3: TGCAGCGTTGCTAGCGGGAGCACCACAGATACGCAGTATTTT.

This rearrangement joins TRBV3-1 to TRBJ2-4; 9 nucleotides match TRBD1. Germline-derived CDR1 and CDR2 are LGHDT and YNNKEL (reference sequence). The V segment lost 2 bases and the J segment 6 bases; nucleotides outside the gene matches: 8. The CDR3 length is 16 residues. The chain's CDR3 is CASSQPGQGRRNIQYF. CDR3 coding DNA: TGTGCCAGCAGCCAACCAGGACAGGGGAGAAGAAACATTCAGTACTTC.

V and J are TRBV4-3 and TRBJ1-5; D remains unclear. Germline loops: CDR1 LGHNA, CDR2 YSLEER. V lost 1 base to trimming and J lost 6 bases, with 10 bases between them. CDR3 length equals 14 residues. In nucleotides, the CDR3 is TGCGCCAGCAGCCAAGCAGTTTCCAGTCAGCCCCAGCATTTT. This sequence encodes CASSQAVSSQPQHF.

The CDR3 coding sequence is TGTGCCAGCAGTGAAACTAGCTCCTACAATGAGCAGTTCTTC. The encoded protein is CASSETSSYNEQFF. This chain joins TRBV25-1 and TRBJ2-1, with D possibly TRBD2 on 5 matching bases. The V gene's germline CDR1 is MGHDK and CDR2 SYGVNS. With 2 bases removed from V and 0 bases from J, the gap between germline ends came to 5 bases. The CDR3 has 14 residues.

CDR3: CASSPRTSGRTQYF. CDR3 DNA sequence: TGTGCCAGCAGTCCACGGACTAGCGGGAGGACGCAGTATTTT. This sequence joins TRBV27 and TRBJ2-3; 14 bases fit TRBD2. V shed 5 bases, J shed 9 bases, and the junction held 4 bases outside the gene matches. The CDR3 is 14 residues long. Per germline, CDR1 MNHEY and CDR2 SMNVEV (reference sequence).

In this sample, this clonotype turned up a few times. Germline is not matched at one junction end, which may reflect a read error. V usage is TRBV15 and J usage is TRBJ2-7; D gene uncertain. The CDR3 consists of 13 residues. Germline V CDR1 and CDR2: LNHNV, YYDKDF (reference sequence). CDR3 nucleotide sequence: TGTGCCACCAGCCGAGACACCCGCTACGAGCAGTACTTC. Its protein is CATSRDTRYEQYF.

The rearrangement uses TRBV19 and TRBJ1-1; the D gene is possibly TRBD1 (5 bases). This CDR3 comprises 14 residues. V was clipped by 5 bases and J by 1 base, with 11 bases between them. Germline-derived CDR1 and CDR2 are LNHDA and SQIVND (reference sequence). As DNA, the CDR3 is TGTGCCAGTAGTGTGCCGGGACCGAACACTGAAGCTTTCTTT. It specifies CASSVPGPNTEAFF. Combining the CDR3 with reference TRBV19 and TRBJ1-1 gives the whole variable domain DGGITQSPKYLFRKEGQNVTLSCEQNLNHDAMYWYRQDPGQGLRLIYYSQIVNDFQKGDIAEGYSVSREKKESFPLTVTSAQKNPTAFYLCASSVPGPNTEAFFGQGTRLTVV.

The CDR3 nucleotides read TGTGCCAGCAGCCTATCTTGGATATCGCCCCAGCATTTT. This gives the protein CASSLSWISPQHF. The genes are TRBV14 and TRBJ1-5, with D unclear. Germline CDR1 and CDR2: SGHDN and FVKESK. Trimming took off 4 bases at V and 9 bases at J, with 13 bases between the two ends. This CDR3 contains 13 residues.

This clonotype was counted once. The chain combines TRBV12-3 or TRBV12-4 with TRBJ2-5, with a weak D call TRBD2 (6 bases). The ends were cut back, 11 bases at V and 4 bases at J, with 14 bases in the middle. The length of the CDR3 is 12 residues. The CDR3 is CACGDRGETQYF. CDR3 sequence (DNA): TGTGCCTGCGGGGACCGGGGAGAGACCCAGTACTTC.

This clonotype was recorded once. The rearrangement uses TRBV3-1 and TRBJ1-1; D gene ambiguous. V was shortened by 1 base and J by 5 bases, with 8 bases between the two germline ends. CDR1 and CDR2 (germline): LGHDT, YNNKEL (reference sequence). This CDR3 contains 13 residues. Written as DNA, the CDR3 is TGTGCCAGCAGCCAAGGGGGTTGGACTGAAGCTTTCTTT. Translation gives CASSQGGWTEAFF.

The chain uses TRBV7-2 and TRBJ2-3; D perhaps matches TRBD2 (6 bases). V was cut by 5 bases and J by 1 base, with 13 bases left in between. The CDR3 consists of 15 residues. The germline gives CDR1 SGHTA, CDR2 FQGNSA. The CDR3 sequence is CASSPLSGGTDTQYF. CDR3 nucleotides: TGTGCCAGCAGCCCCCTCTCGGGAGGCACAGATACGCAGTATTTT.

The V gene is TRBV20-1, the J gene TRBJ1-1, with D tentatively TRBD1 (5 bases). V was cut by 6 bases and J by 1 base, with 15 bases left in between. Germline V gene sequence: CDR1 DFQATT, CDR2 SNEGSKA (reference sequence). The CDR3 runs to 14 residues. The CDR3 DNA reads TGCAGTGCGACCTCGGGACTGTGGAACACTGAAGCTTTCTTT. Translated, it gives CSATSGLWNTEAFF.

This chain connects TRBV29-1 to TRBJ2-3; 7 bases are a match to TRBD1. With 5 bases clipped from V and 2 bases from J, the junction kept 25 bases outside the gene matches. The CDR3 runs 20 residues. Germline CDR1 and CDR2: SQVTM and ANQGSEA. The CDR3 reads CSVLGATGKDLGDDTDTQYF. In DNA form, the CDR3 reads TGCAGCGTTTTAGGGGCGACAGGGAAGGACCTAGGCGATGACACAGATACGCAGTATTTT.

This chain joins TRBV29-1 and TRBJ2-5; TRBD2 aligns across 7 bases. The CDR3 runs to 13 residues. The trim removed 6 bases at V and 0 bases at J, leaving 4 bases unmatched. CDR1 SQVTM and CDR2 ANQGSEA come from the germline V gene. The CDR3 loop reads CSVAGTNQETQYF. CDR3 sequence (DNA): TGCAGCGTAGCCGGGACTAACCAAGAGACCCAGTACTTC.

The chain links TRBV27 to TRBJ2-5; D remains ambiguous. V lost 3 bases to trimming and J lost 7 bases, with 12 bases between them. Germline assignment: CDR1 MNHEY and CDR2 SMNVEV (reference sequence). The CDR3 runs 13 residues. The CDR3 DNA is TGTGCCAGCAGTTTTATTAGGGATGGGACCCAGTACTTC. Its protein product is CASSFIRDGTQYF.